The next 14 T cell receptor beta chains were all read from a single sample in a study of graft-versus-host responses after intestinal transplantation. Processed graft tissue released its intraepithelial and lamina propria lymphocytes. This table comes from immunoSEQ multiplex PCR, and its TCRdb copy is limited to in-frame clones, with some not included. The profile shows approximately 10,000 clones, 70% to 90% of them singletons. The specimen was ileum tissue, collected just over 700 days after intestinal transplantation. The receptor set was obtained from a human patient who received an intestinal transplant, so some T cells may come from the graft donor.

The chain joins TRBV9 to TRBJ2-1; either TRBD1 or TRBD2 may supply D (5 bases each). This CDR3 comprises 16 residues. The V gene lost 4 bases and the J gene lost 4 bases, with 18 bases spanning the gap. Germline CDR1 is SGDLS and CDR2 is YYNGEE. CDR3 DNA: TGTGCCAGCAGCAACCGATTGGCAGGGAGATACAATGAGCAGTTCTTC. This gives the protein CASSNRLAGRYNEQFF.

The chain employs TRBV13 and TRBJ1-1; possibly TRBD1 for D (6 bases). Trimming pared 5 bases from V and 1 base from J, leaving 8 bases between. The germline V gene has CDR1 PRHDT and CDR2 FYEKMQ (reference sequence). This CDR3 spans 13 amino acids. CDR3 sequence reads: CASSQGGNTEAFF. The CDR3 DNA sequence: TGTGCCAGCAGCCAAGGGGGGAACACTGAAGCTTTCTTT.

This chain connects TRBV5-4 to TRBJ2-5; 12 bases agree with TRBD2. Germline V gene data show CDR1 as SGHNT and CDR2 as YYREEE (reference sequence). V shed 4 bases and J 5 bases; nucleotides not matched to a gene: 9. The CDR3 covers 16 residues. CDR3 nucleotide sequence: TGTGCCAGCAGCCGTGACTCTAGCGGGGGGGCGGAGACCCAGTACTTC. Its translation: CASSRDSSGGAETQYF.

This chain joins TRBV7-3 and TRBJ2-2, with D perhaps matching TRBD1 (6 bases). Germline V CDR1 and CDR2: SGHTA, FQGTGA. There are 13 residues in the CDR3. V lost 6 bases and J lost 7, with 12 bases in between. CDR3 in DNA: TGTGCCAGCAGTTCTACGACAGGCGGGGAGCTGTTTTTT. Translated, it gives CASSSTTGGELFF.

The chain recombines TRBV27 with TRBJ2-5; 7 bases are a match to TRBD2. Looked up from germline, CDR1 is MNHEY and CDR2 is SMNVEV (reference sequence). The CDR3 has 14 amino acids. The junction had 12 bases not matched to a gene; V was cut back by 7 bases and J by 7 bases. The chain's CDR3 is CASKLAPGPGTQYF. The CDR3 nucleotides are TGTGCCAGCAAACTAGCGCCAGGACCTGGGACCCAGTACTTC.

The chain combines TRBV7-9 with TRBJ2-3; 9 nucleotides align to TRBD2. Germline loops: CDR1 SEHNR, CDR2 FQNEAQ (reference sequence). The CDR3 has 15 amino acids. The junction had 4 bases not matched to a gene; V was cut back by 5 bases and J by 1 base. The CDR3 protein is CASSRWTSGTDTQYF. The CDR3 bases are TGTGCCAGCAGCCGTTGGACTAGCGGCACAGATACGCAGTATTTT.

The CDR3 spells CASKGNGLYNEQFF. The CDR3 bases are TGTGCCAGCAAGGGTAACGGGCTCTACAATGAGCAGTTCTTC. The V call is TRBV9, the J call TRBJ2-1; no clear D. Germline CDR1 SGDLS, CDR2 YYNGEE. The CDR3 totals 14 residues. V gave up 6 bases and J gave up 3 bases, with 13 bases separating them. The entire variable domain, with the rest obtained from reference TRBV9 and TRBJ2-1, is as follows: DSGVTQTPKHLITATGQRVTLRCSPRSGDLSVYWYQQSLDQGLQFLIQYYNGEERAKGNILERFSAQQFPDLHSELNLSSLELGDSALYFCASKGNGLYNEQFFGPGTRLTVL.

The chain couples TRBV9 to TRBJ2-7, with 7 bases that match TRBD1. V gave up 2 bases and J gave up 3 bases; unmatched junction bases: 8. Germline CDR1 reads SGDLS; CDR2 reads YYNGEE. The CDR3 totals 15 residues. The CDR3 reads CASSVEVGDSYEQYF. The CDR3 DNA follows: TGTGCCAGCAGCGTCGAGGTGGGGGACAGCTACGAGCAGTACTTC.

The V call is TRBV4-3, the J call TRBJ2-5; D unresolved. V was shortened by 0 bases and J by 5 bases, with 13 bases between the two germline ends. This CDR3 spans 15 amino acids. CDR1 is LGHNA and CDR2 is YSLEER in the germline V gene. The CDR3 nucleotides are TGCGCCAGCAGCCAAGATGGCCAGTATGTGGAGACCCAGTACTTC. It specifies CASSQDGQYVETQYF.

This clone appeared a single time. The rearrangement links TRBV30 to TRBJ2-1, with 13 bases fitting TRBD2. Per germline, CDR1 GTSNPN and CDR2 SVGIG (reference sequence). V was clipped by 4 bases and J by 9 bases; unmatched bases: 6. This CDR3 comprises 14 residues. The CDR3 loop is CAWIGTSGKGEQFF. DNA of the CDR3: TGTGCCTGGATCGGGACTAGCGGGAAGGGTGAGCAGTTCTTC.

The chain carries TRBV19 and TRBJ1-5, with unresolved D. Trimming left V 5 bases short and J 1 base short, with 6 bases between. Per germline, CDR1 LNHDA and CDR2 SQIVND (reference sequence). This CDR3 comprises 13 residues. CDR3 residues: CASSLVSNQPQHF. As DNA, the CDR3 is TGTGCCAGTAGTCTCGTAAGCAATCAGCCCCAGCATTTT. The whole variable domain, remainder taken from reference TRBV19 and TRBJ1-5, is DGGITQSPKYLFRKEGQNVTLSCEQNLNHDAMYWYRQDPGQGLRLIYYSQIVNDFQKGDIAEGYSVSREKKESFPLTVTSAQKNPTAFYLCASSLVSNQPQHFGDGTRLSIL.

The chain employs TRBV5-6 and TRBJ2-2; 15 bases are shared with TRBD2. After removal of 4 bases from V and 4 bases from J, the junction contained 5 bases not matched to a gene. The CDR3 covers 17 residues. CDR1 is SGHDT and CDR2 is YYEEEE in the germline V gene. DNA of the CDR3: TGTGCCAGCAGCCAGGGACTAGCGGGGGGCTCCACCGGGGAGCTGTTTTTT. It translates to CASSQGLAGGSTGELFF.

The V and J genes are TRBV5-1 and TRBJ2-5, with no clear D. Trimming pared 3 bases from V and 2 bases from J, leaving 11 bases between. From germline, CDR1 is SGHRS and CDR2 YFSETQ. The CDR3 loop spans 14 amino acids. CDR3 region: CASSSFGPQETQYF. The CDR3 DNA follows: TGCGCCAGCAGCTCTTTTGGGCCTCAAGAGACCCAGTACTTC.

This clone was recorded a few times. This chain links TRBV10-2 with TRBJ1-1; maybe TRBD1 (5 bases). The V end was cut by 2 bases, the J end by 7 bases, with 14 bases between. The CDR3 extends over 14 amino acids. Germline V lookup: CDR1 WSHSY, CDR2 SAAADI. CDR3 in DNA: TGCGCCAGCAGTGAGGTGGATTATGACAGTGAAGCTTTCTTT. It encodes CASSEVDYDSEAFF.